This entry is about one T cell receptor beta chain. What it binds is not known. Sequencing was performed with immunoSEQ multiplex PCR; in TCRdb, only in-frame clones are kept and a portion is missing. This table has 100,000 or so clones, nearly 90% appearing once. The CDR3 is 17 residues long. The sample belongs to a study of T cell responses to AZD1222 COVID-19 vaccine. Study outcomes and limitations: The study identified only 6 or 7 AZD1222 recipients as seropositive at baseline. Once two AZD1222 doses were given, Spike-specific TCR breadth and depth went up. Variant regions that are unmutated are reportedly the target of nearly half of spike-specific TCRs. Repertoire sampling happened only post peak T cell response.

Here the sequenced sample was peripheral blood, taken on day 0 of AZD1222 vaccination. This chain uses TRBV21-1 with TRBJ2-1; the D call TRBD1 from the table was never checked on the DNA. TRBV21-1 is annotated as a pseudogene. The clonotype originates from an adult in good health. The CDR3 coding sequence is TGTGCCAGCATCAGAGGTCCCCGGGACAGGGGAATCAATGAGCAGTTCTTC. Protein: CASIRGPRDRGINEQFF.